This T cell receptor beta chain originates from a study of blood T cell repertoires in COVID-19. Looking at the study overall: Both acute and convalescent COVID-19 samples were obtained from the United States, Italy and Spain. In each case, the material was cDNA or gDNA derived from T cells, B-cell-depleted T cells, or PBMCs.

How the authors handled the data: Estimation of nucleated cell counts relied on the amplification of reference gene primers. Sequenced by immunoSEQ multiplex PCR; TCRdb stores in-frame clones only, minus some. V and J calls and clone size are as listed in that table; D and trimming were resolved from the DNA. The profile shows fewer than 75,000 clones, roughly 86% of them singletons. Deletions cut 6 bases from V and 6 bases from J, with 18 bases between. The CDR3 extends over 15 amino acids. Germline V lookup: CDR1 SNHLY, CDR2 FYNNEI. Input material: peripheral blood. The origin of this receptor is a man aged 60-69 years with acute or convalescent COVID-19. The V call is TRBV2, the J call TRBJ2-1, with D possibly being TRBD2 (5 bases). CDR3 loop: CASRFDTEVGNEQFF. As DNA, the CDR3 is TGTGCCAGCAGATTCGATACGGAGGTGGGCAATGAGCAGTTCTTC.